One and the same sample provided the 15 T cell receptor beta chains below, sequenced in a study of beta chain features in type 1 diabetes. Their antigen targets remain unknown. Study-level results: Type 1 diabetes patients had TCRB CDR3s that were shorter (moderately but significantly so) in all four CD4+ subsets.

The whole isolated RNA underwent reverse transcription, so sequencing captured expressed TCRB transcripts. The repertoire was sequenced with immunoSEQ multiplex PCR; TCRdb's copy has only in-frame clones and lacks some. The sample includes about 28,000 clones, approximately 55% of them seen just once. The sample consisted of Tregs from blood. The receptors were gathered from a woman between 18 and 29 years old with type 1 diabetes.

The chain is built from TRBV28 and TRBJ1-5; 9 nucleotides agree with TRBD1. The CDR3 extends over 15 amino acids. Trimming took 5 bases from V and 4 from J; bases not matched to a gene: 6. In germline, CDR1 is MDHEN, CDR2 SYDVKM. The CDR3 reads CASSRRGTGNQPQHF. As DNA, the CDR3 is TGTGCCAGCAGTAGGAGGGGGACAGGGAATCAGCCCCAGCATTTT.

This rearrangement joins TRBV27 to TRBJ2-7; 10 bases fit TRBD2. The V gene end was trimmed by 2 bases and the J gene end by 3 bases; junction bases not matched to a gene: 4. Germline values: CDR1 MNHEY, CDR2 SMNVEV (reference sequence). The CDR3 length is 15 residues. The DNA of the CDR3 is TGTGCCAGCAGTTTAAAAGCGGGAGGGCTCTACGAGCAGTACGTC. It codes for CASSLKAGGLYEQYV.

The chain combines TRBV7-9 with TRBJ2-5; tentative D call: TRBD2 (6 bases). Looked up from germline, CDR1 is SEHNR and CDR2 is FQNEAQ (reference sequence). Trimming shortened V by 11 bases and J by 4 bases, and 8 bases separated the two germline ends. There are 10 residues in the CDR3. CDR3 sequence reads: CAGGVETQYF. In DNA form, the CDR3 reads TGTGCCGGAGGGGTAGAGACCCAGTACTTC.

The chain's CDR3 is CASSSQGPLYEQYF. CDR3 DNA: TGTGCCAGCAGCTCGCAGGGTCCCCTCTACGAGCAGTACTTC. V and J are TRBV7-8 and TRBJ2-7, with D perhaps TRBD1 (5 bases). The ends were cut back, 4 bases at V and 3 bases at J, with 13 bases in the middle. The CDR3 contains 14 residues. Per germline, CDR1 SGHVS and CDR2 FQNEAQ.

V and J are TRBV5-1 and TRBJ1-6; unclear D gene. The CDR3 runs 13 residues. CDR1 is SGHRS and CDR2 is YFSETQ in the germline V gene. The germline V and J ends were trimmed by 5 bases and 3 bases, with 6 bases remaining between them. CDR3 loop: CASRNNYNSPLHF. Written as DNA, the CDR3 is TGCGCCAGCAGGAACAACTATAATTCACCCCTCCACTTT.

This chain connects TRBV30 to TRBJ1-2; no clear D. V shed 3 bases and J shed 2 bases, with 7 bases lying between them. Germline-derived CDR1 and CDR2 are GTSNPN and SVGIG (reference sequence). The CDR3 has 12 residues. In DNA, the CDR3 is TGTGCCTGGAGAGCACAGAACTATGGCTACACCTTC. It encodes CAWRAQNYGYTF.

The rearrangement joins TRBV30 to TRBJ1-5, with a possible D match to TRBD1 (5 bases). V was trimmed by 8 bases and J by 0 bases, leaving 20 bases between them. Germline V gene sequence: CDR1 GTSNPN, CDR2 SVGIG (reference sequence). This CDR3 has 16 residues. CDR3 sequence: CAGGEGLWSSNQPQHF. The CDR3 DNA reads TGTGCCGGGGGGGAGGGTTTATGGAGTAGCAATCAGCCCCAGCATTTT.

This clone has more than one count but fewer than ten. V and J are TRBV29-1 and TRBJ2-1; D gene unclear. Germline V gene sequence: CDR1 SQVTM, CDR2 ANQGSEA. V was cut by 4 bases and J by 1 base, with 8 bases left in between. The length of the CDR3 is 13 residues. CDR3 protein: CSVVGQSYNEQFF. The DNA for the CDR3 is TGCAGCGTTGTTGGGCAGTCCTACAATGAGCAGTTCTTC.

The chain combines TRBV29-1 with TRBJ1-1; unclear D gene. Germline-derived CDR1 and CDR2 are SQVTM and ANQGSEA. Between the trimmed V and J ends, which lost 7 bases and 4 bases, there was a span of 13 bases. The CDR3 runs 12 residues. CDR3: CSATEEATEAFF. The CDR3 bases are TGCAGCGCCACAGAGGAGGCCACTGAAGCTTTCTTT.

This clone was counted between two and nine times. The genes are TRBV23-1 and TRBJ1-3; tentative D call: TRBD1 (5 bases). TRBV23-1 is flagged as an ORF with uncertain function. The CDR3 runs 20 residues. The germline V and J ends were trimmed by 3 bases and 0 bases, with 24 bases remaining between them. Here the CDR3 DNA reads TGCGCCAGCAGTCAGTGTTCAGGAATCCTCCAGGGAGGCTCTGGAAACACCATATATTTT. This gives the protein CASSQCSGILQGGSGNTIYF.

This clone was counted between two and nine times. The chain is built from TRBV19 and TRBJ2-3, with D perhaps matching TRBD2 (5 bases). V shed 3 bases and J shed 0 bases, with 16 bases lying between them. The CDR3 extends over 17 amino acids. The germline V gene encodes CDR1 LNHDA and CDR2 SQIVND (reference sequence). This chain's CDR3 is CASSIRSSGTSTDTQYF. The DNA of the CDR3 is TGTGCCAGTAGTATTCGATCCTCGGGAACTAGCACAGATACGCAGTATTTT.

The CDR3 DNA sequence: TGCGCCAGCAGCCGATTACAGGGATCCAACGAGCAGTACGTC. Translating gives CASSRLQGSNEQYV. The chain combines TRBV4-1 with TRBJ2-7, with D maybe TRBD1 (6 bases). The CDR3 is made up of 14 amino acids. Trimming took off 4 bases at V and 5 bases at J, with 15 bases between the two ends. Germline V gene lookup returns CDR1 MGHRA and CDR2 YSYEKL.

This clone was counted a few times. The chain joins TRBV5-4 to TRBJ2-1; D perhaps matches TRBD2 (6 bases). Germline assignment: CDR1 SGHNT and CDR2 YYREEE (reference sequence). There are 14 residues in the CDR3. Trimming left V 2 bases short and J 6 bases short, with 12 bases between. The CDR3 bases are TGTGCCAGCAGCTTTTACGGGACTGTCAATGAGCAGTTCTTC. This gives the protein CASSFYGTVNEQFF.

V is TRBV7-9 and J is TRBJ2-1, with 9 bases aligning to TRBD2. The CDR3 runs 17 residues. CDR1 is SEHNR and CDR2 is FQNEAQ in the germline V gene (reference sequence). V was pared by 2 bases and J by 4 bases, with 9 bases of the junction left unmatched. The CDR3 loop is CASSLWVGGRVYNEQFF. The CDR3 DNA sequence: TGTGCCAGCAGCTTATGGGTCGGCGGGAGGGTTTACAATGAGCAGTTCTTC.

CDR3: CASSPQRYSYEQYF. CDR3 in DNA: TGTGCCAGCTCACCGCAGCGGTACTCCTACGAGCAGTACTTC. The V and J genes are TRBV18 and TRBJ2-7; D possibly corresponds to TRBD2 (5 bases). The CDR3 loop spans 14 amino acids. V lost 3 bases to trimming and J lost 0 bases, with 9 bases between them. Looked up from germline, CDR1 is KGHSH and CDR2 is LQKENI.